These 14 T cell receptor beta chains originate from one sample sequenced in a study of CD4+ T cells in melanoma. TCRdb's table, derived via immunoSEQ multiplex PCR, lists solely in-frame clones and lacks some. Of around 13,000 clones listed, approximately 70% were seen once; the top ten hold 9.5% to 13%. Material: cells from a culture (not recorded whether cultured in vitro). The receptors were sampled from a human donor with melanoma.

This clone was observed a handful of times. This chain uses TRBV2 with TRBJ1-5, with D unresolved. V shed 2 bases and J shed 6 bases, with 5 bases lying between them. Germline CDR1 SNHLY, CDR2 FYNNEI. The CDR3 length is 12 residues. CDR3 bases: TGTGCCAGCAGTGAATGGGGTCAGCCCCAGCATTTT. Translating it yields CASSEWGQPQHF.

This clone has only one observation. V and J are TRBV6-1 and TRBJ2-7, with TRBD1 identical over 7 bases. J was trimmed by 2 bases and V by 5 bases; bases with no gene match: 6. The CDR3 is 14 amino acids. Germline V gene sequence: CDR1 MNHNS, CDR2 SASEGT. As DNA, the CDR3 is TGTGCCAGCAGTACCCCGGGACAGCCCTACGAGCAGTACTTC. As protein: CASSTPGQPYEQYF.

The V and J genes are TRBV15 and TRBJ1-5; D gene unclear. This CDR3 has 16 residues. Germline V gives CDR1 LNHNV, CDR2 YYDKDF (reference sequence). V lost 1 base to trimming and J lost 2 bases, with 12 bases between them. CDR3 sequence reads: CATSRGDRLRNQPQHF. The CDR3 nucleotides are TGTGCCACCAGCAGAGGGGATCGACTGCGCAATCAGCCCCAGCATTTT. The full variable domain, its missing parts supplied by reference TRBV15 and TRBJ1-5, is DAMVIQNPRYQVTQFGKPVTLSCSQTLNHNVMYWYQQKSSQAPKLLFHYYDKDFNNEADTPDNFQSRRPNTSFCFLDIRSPGLGDTAMYLCATSRGDRLRNQPQHFGDGTRLSIL.

This chain links TRBV29-1 with TRBJ2-2, with D possibly TRBD2 on 7 matching bases. This CDR3 is built from 15 residues. V was shortened by 2 bases and J by 3 bases, with 13 bases between the two germline ends. The germline V gene has CDR1 SQVTM and CDR2 ANQGSEA. CDR3 coding DNA: TGCAGCGTTGAAAAAAAAGGGGGGGACACCGGGGAGCTGTTTTTT. It yields the protein CSVEKKGGDTGELFF.

This clone has a handful of counts. V gene TRBV4-1 combines with J gene TRBJ1-1; TRBD1 is a possible D gene (6 bases). The V gene's germline CDR1 is MGHRA and CDR2 YSYEKL. This CDR3 is 13 amino acids long. Trimming stripped 1 base from V and 9 bases from J, with 12 bases between. The CDR3 reads CASSQVGDTQAFF. The CDR3 DNA sequence: TGCGCCAGCAGCCAAGTGGGGGACACCCAAGCTTTCTTT.

The chain carries TRBV7-8 and TRBJ1-2; TRBD1 matches 7 bases. This CDR3 is 13 amino acids long. Trimming took 4 bases from V and 2 from J; bases not matched to a gene: 1. Per the germline V gene, CDR1 is SGHVS and CDR2 is FQNEAQ. CDR3 loop: CASSWGQNYGYTF. CDR3 bases: TGTGCCAGCAGCTGGGGACAGAACTATGGCTACACCTTC. The full variable domain, completed using reference TRBV7-8 and TRBJ1-2, is GAGVSQSPRYKVAKRGQDVALRCDPISGHVSLFWYQQALGQGPEFLTYFQNEAQLDKSGLPSDRFFAERPEGSVSTLKIQRTQQEDSAVYLCASSWGQNYGYTFGSGTRLTVV.

In its sample, this clone was seen a few times. This rearrangement joins TRBV2 to TRBJ2-7; unclear D gene. CDR3 size: 12 residues. From germline, CDR1 is SNHLY and CDR2 FYNNEI. The V gene lost 4 bases and the J gene lost 4 bases, with 8 bases spanning the gap. CDR3 coding DNA: TGTGCCAGCAGTGGCAGACTGTACGAGCAGTACTTC. It encodes CASSGRLYEQYF.

With respect to this clone: The CDR3 does not close with the conserved phenylalanine or tryptophan, likely indicating a read error. The chain uses TRBV6-1 and TRBJ1-2, with TRBD1 as a possible D gene (6 bases). Per the germline V gene, CDR1 is MNHNS and CDR2 is SASEGT. The length of the CDR3 is 18 residues. V lost 2 bases, J lost 8 bases, and 27 bases lay in between. The DNA for the CDR3 is TGTGCCAGCAGTGAACCCCGGGCGACAGGACCCTTTTTGGAGGGCTACACCCTC. Encoded protein: CASSEPRATGPFLEGYTL.

V gene TRBV5-4 combines with J gene TRBJ1-1, with 7 bases identical to TRBD1. The ends lost 0 bases at V and 5 bases at J; junction bases unmatched: 7. Germline V lookup: CDR1 SGHNT, CDR2 YYREEE (reference sequence). The CDR3 length is 15 residues. CDR3 sequence (DNA): TGTGCCAGCAGCTTGGCCGTTCAGGGGGAGACTGAAGCTTTCTTT. It is translated as CASSLAVQGETEAFF.

V and J are TRBV27 and TRBJ1-5; 9 bases line up with TRBD1. This CDR3 is 16 amino acids long. V was clipped by 5 bases and J by 6 bases; unmatched bases: 11. Germline V lookup: CDR1 MNHEY, CDR2 SMNVEV (reference sequence). CDR3 coding DNA: TGTGCCAGCAGTCATCGGGGACAGGGAGACCGTCAGCCCCAGCATTTT. It is translated as CASSHRGQGDRQPQHF.

In its sample, this clone ranks as medium-sized. The V call is TRBV10-3, the J call TRBJ1-6; no firm D call. Trimming left V 3 bases short and J 6 bases short, with 12 bases between. Germline CDR1 and CDR2: ENHRY and SYGVKD. This CDR3 is built from 15 residues. CDR3 DNA: TGTGCCATCAGTGACCTACTGGGGTCTAATTCACCCCTCCACTTT. Amino acids: CAISDLLGSNSPLHF.

This clone was observed a few times. This rearrangement joins TRBV2 to TRBJ1-5; possibly TRBD1 for D (6 bases). The CDR3 is 15 amino acids. Germline values: CDR1 SNHLY, CDR2 FYNNEI. V lost 3 bases to trimming and J lost 3 bases, with 12 bases between them. The CDR3 DNA reads TGTGCCAGCAGTGACCTGGACAGCCACAATCAGCCCCAGCATTTT. Protein: CASSDLDSHNQPQHF.

The chain uses TRBV6-1 and TRBJ2-3; TRBD1 matches 8 bases. The germline gives CDR1 MNHNS, CDR2 SASEGT. V lost 2 bases, J lost 6 bases, and 7 bases stayed unmatched. The CDR3 runs 15 residues. The chain's CDR3 is CASSEQGANGDTQYF. The CDR3 DNA sequence: TGTGCCAGCAGTGAACAGGGGGCAAACGGGGATACGCAGTATTTT.

This sequence joins TRBV11-1 and TRBJ2-3; 7 positions match TRBD2. This CDR3 has 18 amino acids. CDR1 and CDR2 (germline): SGHAT, FQDESV (reference sequence). The V segment lost 5 bases and the J segment 1 base; nucleotides outside the gene matches: 15. CDR3 amino acids: CASSRRRGGGTGTDTQYF. The CDR3 DNA reads TGTGCCAGCAGCCGAAGACGCGGGGGAGGGACTGGCACAGATACGCAGTATTTT.